The rows below give T cell receptor beta chains drawn from one sample of a study of blood T cell repertoires in COVID-19. Generated by immunoSEQ multiplex PCR, the TCRdb table keeps only in-frame clones and is missing some. The sample has about 210,000 clones; around 85% are singletons. Sequencing was carried out using peripheral blood. These TCRs come from a woman aged 70-85 years with COVID-19, enrolled during active disease. CDR3s include the opening cysteine and the closing phenylalanine or tryptophan. A D gene is named only where the DNA matches it firmly. Size is stated for part of the rows, as once, few or many counts, or as a class when the clone is expanded.

cdr3_nt	cdr3_aa	clone_size	j_call	v_call	d_call
TGTGCCACCAGTGAGTCCGGGACAGGGGGATTCAATCAGCCCCAGCATTTT	CATSESGTGGFNQPQHF	NA	TRBJ1-5	TRBV24-1	TRBD1
TGTGCCAGCAGTACCCATTCCAGGGGCTCCCTCAACACTGAAGCTTTCTTT	CASSTHSRGSLNTEAFF	NA	TRBJ1-1	TRBV27	NA
TGCGCCAGCAGCCAAGATAGGGGCAACTACGAGCAGTACTTC	CASSQDRGNYEQYF	NA	TRBJ2-7	TRBV4-3	NA
TGTGCCAGCGGCGGGGGGCTTGGTGAAAAACTGTTTTTT	CASGGGLGEKLFF	NA	TRBJ1-4	TRBV28	NA
TGTGCCAGCAGCCGTATAATGGGTGACAGGGGAGGAATGAACACTGAAGCTTTCTTT	CASSRIMGDRGGMNTEAFF	once	TRBJ1-1	TRBV7-2	TRBD1
TGTGCCAGCGGGGACAGGGTACCGACAACTAATGAAAAACTGTTTTTT	CASGDRVPTTNEKLFF	once	TRBJ1-4	TRBV2	TRBD1
TGTGCCAGCAGTTACCCAGGGGGCTACAATGAGCAGTTCTTC	CASSYPGGYNEQFF	NA	TRBJ2-1	TRBV6-2/TRBV6-3	TRBD1
TGTGCCAGCAGCCCCCGCGGGTTAGGGCTGAACACTGAAGCTTTCTTT	CASSPRGLGLNTEAFF	NA	TRBJ1-1	TRBV11-3	NA
TGTGCCAGCTCGGAGGCTTTAAATCAGCCCCAGCATTTT	CASSEALNQPQHF	NA	TRBJ1-5	TRBV18	NA
TGTGCCAGCAGCCTACACCCGGACAGGAACACTGAAGCTTTCTTT	CASSLHPDRNTEAFF	NA	TRBJ1-1	TRBV6-4	NA
TGTGCCAGCAGCCAGGGGGTAGTCAATCAGCCCCAGCATTTT	CASSQGVVNQPQHF	NA	TRBJ1-5	TRBV6-2/TRBV6-3	TRBD1
TGTGCCAGCAGTCGGGACAGGGCGAACACCGGGGAGCTGTTTTTT	CASSRDRANTGELFF	NA	TRBJ2-2	TRBV6-5	TRBD1
TGTGCCAGTAGTATAGATCACGGGAGCTCTGGAAACACCATATATTTT	CASSIDHGSSGNTIYF	NA	TRBJ1-3	TRBV19	NA
TGTGCCAGCACTAGGGGGAGAAACTATGGCTACACCTTC	CASTRGRNYGYTF	NA	TRBJ1-2	TRBV6-6	NA
TGTGCCAGCAGTGATGGAGGTATTATGAACACTGAAGCTTTCTTT	CASSDGGIMNTEAFF	NA	TRBJ1-1	TRBV2	NA
TGTGCCAGCAGTGAAGTGCAGGGGCGAGGCTACACCTTC	CASSEVQGRGYTF	NA	TRBJ1-2	TRBV2	NA
TGTGCCAGCAGCTCCTGGGAGCGAGGTGAGCAGTTCTTC	CASSSWERGEQFF	once	TRBJ2-1	TRBV7-2	NA
TGTGCCAGCAGCTTTACCGGGACTAGGTACAATGAGCAGTTCTTC	CASSFTGTRYNEQFF	NA	TRBJ2-1	TRBV5-8	TRBD2
TGTGCCAGCAGCTTACGCGGACAGCTGAACACTGAAGCTTTCTTT	CASSLRGQLNTEAFF	NA	TRBJ1-1	TRBV11-2	NA
TGCGCCAGCAGCTTTACAGGGGGGGATAAAGCTTTCTTT	CASSFTGGDKAFF	NA	TRBJ1-1	TRBV5-1	TRBD1
TGTGCCAGTAGGGATTTAGCGGACCCGGAAGGCTATGGCTACACCTTC	CASRDLADPEGYGYTF	NA	TRBJ1-2	TRBV19	NA
TGTGCCAGCAGTGACAGGGGGCAGGGAGATACGCAGTATTTT	CASSDRGQGDTQYF	NA	TRBJ2-3	TRBV2	TRBD1
TGCGCCAGCAGCCCAAGGACAGAAGAAAGCACAGATACGCAGTATTTT	CASSPRTEESTDTQYF	NA	TRBJ2-3	TRBV4-3	NA
TGTGCCAGCAGCGGCGTCTCTGGGGCCAACGTCCTGACTTTC	CASSGVSGANVLTF	NA	TRBJ2-6	TRBV9	NA
TGCGCCAGCAGCCGCCAAGTACGGGATCCCTATAATTCACCCCTCCACTTT	CASSRQVRDPYNSPLHF	NA	TRBJ1-6	TRBV4-3	NA
TGTGCCAGCGCGTCAGGTCTCACCTACGAGCAGTACTTC	CASASGLTYEQYF	NA	TRBJ2-7	TRBV5-5	NA
TGTGCCAGCAGCCCTGCAGGGGCTGGGGCCAACGTCCTGACTTTC	CASSPAGAGANVLTF	once	TRBJ2-6	TRBV3-1/TRBV3-2	NA
TGTGCCAGCAGCTTAGGGGGGGTCGGGACAGGGCACTATGAGCAGTTCTTC	CASSLGGVGTGHYEQFF	NA	TRBJ2-1	TRBV11-2	TRBD1
TGCGCCAGCACCCTGGACAATCCGAGCATGGGCTACACCTTC	CASTLDNPSMGYTF	NA	TRBJ1-2	TRBV5-1	NA
TGTGCCAGCAGCCCAAACACCGGGGAGCTGTTTTTT	CASSPNTGELFF	NA	TRBJ2-2	TRBV7-3	NA
TGTGCCATCAGTGAGTTGGGGGGGCCTATCAGGGACGAAAAAGCGAACACCGGGGAGCTGTTTTTT	CAISELGGPIRDEKANTGELFF	NA	TRBJ2-2	TRBV10-3	NA
TGTGCCAGCAGCCCCGGACTAGCTGACTACAATGAGCAGTTCTTC	CASSPGLADYNEQFF	NA	TRBJ2-1	TRBV5-6	TRBD2
TGCGCCAGCAGCTTGGCCGCCGGAGGGGCTAACTATGGCTACACCTTC	CASSLAAGGANYGYTF	NA	TRBJ1-2	TRBV5-1	NA
TGTGCCAGCAGCCCCACAGGGGAATTGGTCGGCTACACCTTC	CASSPTGELVGYTF	NA	TRBJ1-2	TRBV9	TRBD1
TGCGCCAGCAGCTTAAACACACAAGAGACCCAGTACTTC	CASSLNTQETQYF	NA	TRBJ2-5	TRBV5-1	NA
TGCGCCAGCAGCCAATTACTGGTGGCAGGCCTTAACTATGGCTACACCTTC	CASSQLLVAGLNYGYTF	few	TRBJ1-2	TRBV4-1	NA
TGTGCCAGCAGCTTTGTTGGGACATACAGCACAGATACGCAGTATTTT	CASSFVGTYSTDTQYF	NA	TRBJ2-3	TRBV11-2	NA
TGTGCCAGCTCACTAGGACAGAACACTGAAGCTTTCTTT	CASSLGQNTEAFF	NA	TRBJ1-1	TRBV18	NA
TGTGCCAGCAGCCAAGGCGGAAAATGGTGGTACAATGAGCAGTTCTTC	CASSQGGKWWYNEQFF	NA	TRBJ2-1	TRBV3-1/TRBV3-2	NA
TGTGCCAGCAGTGAATGGGACTCACGAGGGGAGACCCAGTACTTC	CASSEWDSRGETQYF	NA	TRBJ2-5	TRBV2	NA
TGCGCCAGCAGCCAAGAAGAATTCCGACTAGCGGGGGGGTATGAGCAGTTCTTC	CASSQEEFRLAGGYEQFF	NA	TRBJ2-1	TRBV4-3	TRBD2